Listed here are 18 T cell receptor beta chains from one sample, sequenced in a study of TIL therapy for anti-PD-1-resistant metastatic lung cancer (dated by TCRdb to the early 2020s). Using bias-controlled multiplex PCR with the immunoSEQ v3 hsTCRB kit, the TCR beta CDR3 regions were amplified from genomic DNA. TCRdb limited this immuneACCESS table to in-frame rearrangements with V and J called. A share of clones is missing; checked studies link under half to unresolved V genes, and the rest is unexplained. This sample gives about 50,000 clones in total; 80% to 90% of them show up just once. Approximately 5% of the sample is in the top ten clones. The time point label here, explained by the study, means: pre-treatment sample, taken before nivolumab and TIL therapy. This sample comprised blood, obtained at baseline. The receptors stem from a person aged 25 to 85 with non-small cell lung cancer.

The chain has TRBV5-1 and TRBJ2-2; D ambiguous. Trimming took 0 bases from V and 3 from J, leaving 6 bases between them. Germline lookup yields CDR1 SGHRS and CDR2 YFSETQ. The CDR3 spans 14 residues. CDR3 nucleotide sequence: TGCGCCAGCAGCTTGGCCCAAGACACCGGGGAGCTGTTTTTT. This codes for CASSLAQDTGELFF.

This chain joins TRBV28 and TRBJ1-2; TRBD1 matches at 10 bases. CDR1 MDHEN and CDR2 SYDVKM come from the germline V gene. The J segment lost 3 bases and the V segment lost 4 bases, leaving 2 bases of the junction unmatched. The CDR3 covers 14 residues. CDR3 nucleotides: TGTGCCAGCAGTTCCGGACAGGGGGACTATGGCTACACCTTC. It specifies CASSSGQGDYGYTF.

This rearrangement joins TRBV30 to TRBJ2-2; 9 bases are a match to TRBD1. With V trimmed by 4 bases and J by 6 bases, 6 bases remained unmatched. The germline V gene encodes CDR1 GTSNPN and CDR2 SVGIG (reference sequence). The CDR3 runs to 14 residues. The CDR3 reads CAWKRTGVSGELFF. CDR3 coding DNA: TGTGCCTGGAAAAGGACAGGGGTGTCCGGGGAGCTGTTTTTT. The full variable domain, with the rest looked up from reference TRBV30 and TRBJ2-2, is SQTIHQWPATLVQPVGSPLSLECTVEGTSNPNLYWYRQAAGRGLQLLFYSVGIGQISSEVPQNLSASRPQDRQFILSSKKLLLSDSGFYLCAWKRTGVSGELFFGEGSRLTVL.

V gene TRBV2 combines with J gene TRBJ2-1; 9 nucleotides match TRBD2. This CDR3 spans 16 amino acids. The trim removed 1 base at V and 4 bases at J, leaving 5 bases unmatched. Per germline, CDR1 SNHLY and CDR2 FYNNEI. This CDR3 reads CASSEGWLAGYNEQFF. The CDR3 bases are TGTGCCAGCAGTGAAGGCTGGCTAGCGGGGTACAATGAGCAGTTCTTC.

The chain links TRBV7-2 to TRBJ2-5, with 10 bases identical to TRBD2. The CDR3 totals 17 residues. CDR1 is SGHTA, CDR2 FQGNSA, per germline. The V segment lost 5 bases and the J segment 3 bases; nucleotides outside the gene matches: 12. The CDR3 sequence: CASSHYPGLADKETQYF. The CDR3 nucleotides read TGTGCCAGCAGCCATTACCCCGGACTAGCGGATAAAGAGACCCAGTACTTC. Combining the CDR3 with reference TRBV7-2 and TRBJ2-5 gives the whole variable domain GAGVSQSPSNKVTEKGKDVELRCDPISGHTALYWYRQSLGQGLEFLIYFQGNSAPDKSGLPSDRFSAERTGGSVSTLTIQRTQQEDSAVYLCASSHYPGLADKETQYFGPGTRLLVL.

This clone came up once. This rearrangement joins TRBV7-9 to TRBJ1-1; no reliable D call. Germline lookup yields CDR1 SEHNR and CDR2 FQNEAQ (reference sequence). This CDR3 comprises 13 residues. V dropped 2 bases and J dropped 4 bases, with 8 bases sitting between them. The CDR3 coding sequence is TGTGCCAGCAGCTTACCTTTCCCCACTGAAGCTTTCTTT. This codes for CASSLPFPTEAFF. Using reference TRBV7-9 and TRBJ1-1 for the parts outside the CDR3, the full variable domain is DTGVSQNPRHKITKRGQNVTFRCDPISEHNRLYWYRQTLGQGPEFLTYFQNEAQLEKSRLLSDRFSAERPKGSFSTLEIQRTEQGDSAMYLCASSLPFPTEAFFGQGTRLTVV.

This sequence joins TRBV7-2 and TRBJ2-7; D may be TRBD2 (5 bases). The CDR3 totals 15 residues. CDR1 is SGHTA and CDR2 is FQGNSA in the germline V gene. The V end lost 4 bases, the J end lost 0 bases, and 13 bases lay between the germline ends. Here the CDR3 reads CASSSSGYNSYEQYF. CDR3 DNA sequence: TGTGCCAGCAGCTCGAGCGGATATAACTCCTACGAGCAGTACTTC.

The chain is built from TRBV2 and TRBJ1-5; TRBD1 agrees at 7 bases. This CDR3 is 15 amino acids long. CDR1 SNHLY and CDR2 FYNNEI come from the germline V gene. V lost 4 bases, J lost 6 bases, and 9 bases stayed unmatched. CDR3: CASSANRGTSQPQHF. DNA for the CDR3: TGTGCCAGCAGTGCTAACAGGGGAACGAGTCAGCCCCAGCATTTT. Full variable domain (remainder filled in from reference TRBV2 and TRBJ1-5): EPEVTQTPSHQVTQMGQEVILRCVPISNHLYFYWYRQILGQKVEFLVSFYNNEISEKSEIFDDQFSVERPDGSNFTLKIRSTKLEDSAMYFCASSANRGTSQPQHFGDGTRLSIL.

This clone was counted only a few times. The V gene is TRBV21-1, the J gene TRBJ1-2; the DNA was not compared with TRBD1, the D call given in the table. TRBV21-1 counts as a pseudogene. This CDR3 has 17 amino acids. The CDR3 coding sequence is TGTGCCAGCAGCAAACCCCCCGGACAGGATATGACCTATGGCTACACCTTC. Its protein product is CASSKPPGQDMTYGYTF.

V gene TRBV7-2 combines with J gene TRBJ1-1; a possible D gene is TRBD1 (6 bases). The CDR3 is made up of 15 amino acids. V was trimmed by 5 bases and J by 5 bases, leaving 18 bases between them. Germline CDR1 SGHTA, CDR2 FQGNSA. The DNA for the CDR3 is TGTGCCAGCAGCCCCCGACAGGATGAGAGGACTGAAGCTTTCTTT. Residues: CASSPRQDERTEAFF. The full variable domain, completed using reference TRBV7-2 and TRBJ1-1, is GAGVSQSPSNKVTEKGKDVELRCDPISGHTALYWYRQSLGQGLEFLIYFQGNSAPDKSGLPSDRFSAERTGGSVSTLTIQRTQQEDSAVYLCASSPRQDERTEAFFGQGTRLTVV.

The chain recombines TRBV19 with TRBJ2-1; 7 bases are shared with TRBD1. V shed 4 bases, J shed 5 bases, and the junction held 11 bases outside the gene matches. Per germline, CDR1 LNHDA and CDR2 SQIVND (reference sequence). The CDR3 runs to 16 residues. The DNA of the CDR3 is TGTGCCAGTAGTACTTCGACAGGGACGTCGAACAATGAGCAGTTCTTC. Protein: CASSTSTGTSNNEQFF.

The rearrangement links TRBV15 to TRBJ2-3; 8 nucleotides align to TRBD2. Germline CDR1 and CDR2: LNHNV and YYDKDF (reference sequence). J was trimmed by 5 bases and V by 1 base; bases with no gene match: 8. The CDR3 has 16 residues. The CDR3 spells CATSRGGGQGVDTQYF. The CDR3, as DNA: TGTGCCACCAGCAGAGGCGGGGGGCAGGGCGTAGATACGCAGTATTTT.

The V and J genes are TRBV7-2 and TRBJ1-5; 8 nucleotides agree with TRBD1. Germline CDR1 is SGHTA and CDR2 is FQGNSA. The CDR3 is 14 amino acids. V dropped 5 bases and J dropped 7; count of bases not matched to a gene: 7. The CDR3 sequence: CASSPRGRGQPQHF. CDR3 nucleotide sequence: TGTGCCAGCAGCCCCAGGGGGCGCGGGCAGCCCCAGCATTTT.

The rearrangement uses TRBV5-1 and TRBJ2-1; D is perhaps TRBD2 (5 bases). In germline, CDR1 is SGHRS, CDR2 YFSETQ. CDR3 length: 16 amino acids. V lost 6 bases and J lost 0, with 16 bases in between. CDR3 loop: CASNRLSGSSYNEQFF. The CDR3 DNA reads TGCGCCAGCAATCGGCTGAGCGGAAGCTCCTACAATGAGCAGTTCTTC.

The chain joins TRBV6-1 to TRBJ2-1; TRBD1 agrees at 11 bases. V was clipped by 4 bases and J by 7 bases; unmatched bases: 18. Per the germline V gene, CDR1 is MNHNS and CDR2 is SASEGT. CDR3 length: 19 amino acids. CDR3 nucleotide sequence: TGTGCCAGCAGTGGGACAGGGGGCCCGCGCGGGTACACGGCGAATGAGCAGTTCTTC. Translating it yields CASSGTGGPRGYTANEQFF.

V gene TRBV5-1 combines with J gene TRBJ2-5; possibly TRBD1 for D (6 bases). Germline-derived CDR1 and CDR2 are SGHRS and YFSETQ. V lost 5 bases to trimming and J lost 5 bases, with 16 bases between them. The CDR3 contains 14 residues. The CDR3 here is CASRQGLVEETQYF. The CDR3 DNA is TGCGCCAGCAGACAGGGCCTAGTGGAGGAGACCCAGTACTTC.

The genes are TRBV2 and TRBJ1-3, with D hard to call. CDR1 SNHLY and CDR2 FYNNEI come from the germline V gene. V was trimmed by 6 bases and J by 4 bases, leaving 7 bases between them. The CDR3 has 12 residues. CDR3 sequence: CASRLGGNTIYF. CDR3 nucleotides: TGTGCCAGCAGACTTGGGGGAAACACCATATATTTT.

This sequence joins TRBV28 and TRBJ2-2; no clear D gene. From germline, CDR1 is MDHEN and CDR2 SYDVKM. This CDR3 is built from 12 residues. Deletions cut 4 bases from V and 5 bases from J, with 5 bases between. CDR3 DNA sequence: TGTGCCAGCAGTTGGGTTACCGGGGAGCTGTTTTTT. Encoded protein: CASSWVTGELFF.